Sequencing of this T cell receptor beta chain was carried out in a study of STAT5B mutations in CD4+ large granular lymphocyte leukemia (dated by TCRdb to 2022 to 2024). For the wider study: Among healthy controls, the CDR3 'QG' motif was associated with a particular HLA allele. The study compared the TCRbeta repertoires of patients with CD4+ T-cell large granular lymphocyte leukemia against the TCRbeta repertoires of healthy blood donors. Flow cytometry on FACSCanto II or FACSVerse showed that the purified fractions were more than 95% pure among lymphocytes.

As for this clone: Its target antigen remains unknown. Base quality data are lacking; no much larger clone is found one base away.

V loses 2 bases at its end and J loses 4 bases; junction bases beyond the gene matches: 11. The CDR3 contains 19 residues, cysteine and phenylalanine counted. The CDR3 DNA has 57 bases and is translated from base 1. The germline V gene (reference sequence) yields WNHNN for CDR1 and SYGVQD for CDR2. Healthy controls were 35 or so blood donors whose buffy coats came from the Finnish Red Cross blood service. All TCR-sequenced material derived from peripheral blood: patient blood samples and healthy donor buffy coats. Ficoll-Hypaque gradient centrifugation was used to isolate peripheral blood mononuclear cells. CD4+ cells were purified magnetically from the buffy coats of healthy controls. Genomic DNA was extracted with the Gentra Puregene Cell and Tissue kit and quantified on a Qubit 2.0 fluorometer. Overall results and qualifications from the work: The main leukemic clonotypes were found to be private to each patient, although approximately 26% of the main leukemic clonotypes were detected at low frequency in the non-leukemic repertoires of other patients. Data were not HLA-matched; higher clonality in CD4+ versus CD8+ T-LGLL could reflect the relatively small sample size. CD4-sorted patient repertoires appeared more clonal than healthy CD4+ repertoires, and this difference persisted after removing the putative leukemic clones. Enrichment of TRBV06-family usage was observed among the top patient clones (8/27) relative to healthy controls (2/35).

The immunoSEQ assay at survey resolution was applied to genomic DNA for sequencing of TCRbeta rearrangements. Regarding the original processing steps: A lowest detectable productive clonotype frequency of 2.59 x 10-5 was observed in the TCR sequencing data. Only productive TCRbeta rearrangements, defined as complete and in-frame sequences, were included in the analyses. Sample clonality was computed as Simpson clonality in the immunoSEQ Analyzer version 3.0. Clones were grouped by frequency into very rare, small, medium, large (1-20%) or hyperexpanded (>20%) categories. Generation probabilities were estimated with OLGA 1.2.3, V-gene circos plots were made with VDJtools, specificities were searched in VDJdb, and CDR3 motifs were identified with GLIPH. TCRdb mirrors the immuneACCESS table, restricted to in-frame sequences. Some clones are absent from its copies; in checked studies, under half trace to an unresolved V gene, and the reason for the others is unknown. V, J and clone size derive from that table, while D and trimming were established from the DNA sequence. The sample table lists under 55,000 clones, 65% to 90% of them with a count of one. Around 2.6% of the sample belongs to the ten largest clones.

Recombination joined TRBV10-1 with TRBJ2-1; TRBD2 aligns with 13 central bases. Sequenced material: CD4+ T cells from blood buffy coats. The source is a human donor in good health. The nucleotides are TGCGCCAGCAGTGAGCCGAAGACTAGCGGGAGGTTCTTATACAATGAGCAGTTCTTC. It translates to CASSEPKTSGRFLYNEQFF.